This note documents a single TCR beta chain sequence. The PCR made use of 60 Vbeta and 13 Jbeta primers. Only in-frame clones appear in the TCRdb table, and some are missing; sequencing was by immunoSEQ multiplex PCR. The data contain approximately 120,000 clones, roughly 79% of them singletons. This sample stems from a study of cytomegalovirus exposure and HLA in healthy donors. The germline gives CDR1 SGHVS, CDR2 FQNEAQ. With V trimmed by 5 bases and J by 5 bases, 11 bases remained unmatched. CDR3 size: 18 residues. The chain has TRBV7-8 and TRBJ2-1, with 14 bases matching TRBD2. This clonotype was sampled from a woman in her 30s in good health and CMV-seronegative. The sample consisted of PBMCs. CDR3 coding DNA: TGTGCCAGCAGCCTAGTGGGATGGACTAGCGGGAGGAACAATGAGCAGTTCTTC. Protein sequence: CASSLVGWTSGRNNEQFF.